This T cell receptor beta chain was identified in a study of OX40 agonist ivuxolimab in advanced cancers. General study results and limits: At 0.1 to 3.0 mg/kg and by week 6, clonal expansion occurred in CD4+ and CD8+ blood T cells.

The CDR3 runs 14 residues. Germline CDR1 and CDR2: SGHRS and YFSETQ. Trimming removed 0 bases from V and 4 bases from J, with 10 bases in between. The table came from immunoSEQ multiplex PCR; TCRdb's copy has only in-frame clones and leaves some out. This sample yields around 68,000 clones, of which approximately 90% are seen a single time; 0.85% to 1.2% belongs to the top ten. Turning to this clone: Its antigen is unidentified.

This TCR was sampled from an adult with an advanced solid tumor such as melanoma, head and neck, liver or kidney cancer. The sample consisted of CD4+ or CD8+ T cells sorted from blood, taken in a trial of the OX40 agonist ivuxolimab. The V and J genes are TRBV5-1 and TRBJ1-2; weak D call: TRBD1 (6 bases). The CDR3 sequence: CASSLEGTTYGYTF. The DNA of the CDR3 is TGCGCCAGCAGCTTGGAGGGGACAACCTATGGCTACACCTTC.